The 5 T cell receptor beta chains below come from one sample, sequenced in a study of CD8+ T cells in alopecia areata (dated by TCRdb to 2016 to 2018). The time point label, as the study defines it: 20 to 30 weeks on oral tofacitinib. Read against the paper, the sample's treatment or condition label means: oral pan-JAK inhibitor, 5-10 mg twice daily. Libraries were constructed by the immunoSEQ multiplex PCR assay. To provide template for TCR sequencing, every sample had RNA extracted and reverse transcribed into cDNA. Imported from immuneACCESS, the table was reduced by TCRdb to in-frame sequences with V and J called. These copies leave out some clones; in studies compared against another copy, an unresolved V gene accounts for under half, and the cause of the remainder is not known. A total of approximately 200,000 clones appear in this sample, 58% of them only once. In total, the top ten clones hold 5.5% to 6% of the sample.

Sequencing was performed on CD4+ T cells sorted from blood, taken at week 24, from a patient treated with tofacitinib. These receptors were obtained from a human donor with alopecia areata.

The chain recombines TRBV28 with TRBJ2-3; D gene unclear. The CDR3 length is 16 residues. V was pared by 4 bases and J by 2 bases, with 16 bases between. CDR1 and CDR2 from the germline V gene are MDHEN and SYDVKM. The CDR3, as DNA: TGTGCCAGCAGTTCCTCTGGGCTACCTGTCACAGATACGCAGTATTTT. Translating gives CASSSSGLPVTDTQYF.

This clone occurred once. V usage is TRBV2 and J usage is TRBJ2-4, with 9 nucleotides matching TRBD1. CDR1 is SNHLY, CDR2 FYNNEI, per germline. Unmatched junction bases numbered 8, after V lost 7 bases and J lost 10 bases. The CDR3 loop spans 13 amino acids. CDR3 loop: CASKGTGMVIQYF. The CDR3, as DNA: TGTGCCAGCAAGGGGACAGGGATGGTGATTCAGTACTTC. Based on the CDR3 plus reference TRBV2 and TRBJ2-4, the full variable domain is EPEVTQTPSHQVTQMGQEVILRCVPISNHLYFYWYRQILGQKVEFLVSFYNNEISEKSEIFDDQFSVERPDGSNFTLKIRSTKLEDSAMYFCASKGTGMVIQYFGAGTRLSVL.

This clone was picked up a small number of times. As DNA, the CDR3 is TGTGCCAGCAGCTCTCTCCTCCCAATTCGGGACTATGGCTACACCTTC. The encoded protein is CASSSLLPIRDYGYTF. The chain recombines TRBV7-2 with TRBJ1-2; no clear D. The CDR3 has 16 amino acids. Germline CDR1 reads SGHTA; CDR2 reads FQGNSA. Trimming removed 4 bases at V and 3 bases at J, with 18 bases between.

This chain joins TRBV18 and TRBJ2-7, with D unresolved. V was clipped by 2 bases and J by 4 bases, with 9 bases between them. CDR1 KGHSH and CDR2 LQKENI come from the germline V gene. The CDR3 totals 13 residues. CDR3 sequence (DNA): TGTGCCAGCTCACCATCCTCGAAGTACGAGCAGTACTTC. Translated: CASSPSSKYEQYF.

J is TRBJ1-2 and V is TRBV7-8, with no clear D. The CDR3 has 15 residues. Looked up from germline, CDR1 is SGHVS and CDR2 is FQNEAQ. V lost 0 bases and J lost 4, with 12 bases in between. CDR3 amino acids: CASSLAGSAPYGYTF. CDR3 sequence (DNA): TGTGCCAGCAGCTTAGCGGGTTCAGCCCCCTATGGCTACACCTTC.